The T cell receptor beta chain described here comes from a study of T cell responses to AZD1222 COVID-19 vaccine. Whole-study findings and limits: The study sampled repertoires only after the peak T cell response. Only a handful of AZD1222 recipients were seropositive at baseline. Possibly, clonal diversity was underestimated; donors were largely white British and included more females.

The CDR3 extends over 15 amino acids. Trimming stripped 6 bases from V and 3 bases from J, with 15 bases between. The germline V gene encodes CDR1 SGHTA and CDR2 FQGNSA. Some clones are missing from TCRdb's copy, which holds only in-frame ones; the method was immunoSEQ multiplex PCR. The sample has approximately 180,000 clones; 88% are singletons. A note on this clone: What it binds is not known.

This sample comprised peripheral blood, obtained 28 days after the second AZD1222 dose. The clonotype originates from an adult who received the AZD1222 COVID-19 vaccine. The rearrangement uses TRBV7-2 and TRBJ1-5; D might be TRBD1 (6 bases). The CDR3: CASRLRTGYNQPQHF. The CDR3 DNA reads TGTGCCAGCAGACTCCGTACAGGGTACAATCAGCCCCAGCATTTT.